Reported below is one T cell receptor (beta chain). Its antigen is as yet unknown. The read halts 3 residues ahead of the CDR3 end, with the missing end drawn from the germline J gene. The assay was immunoSEQ multiplex PCR, and TCRdb's table has in-frame clones only and misses some. The specimen's table records about 30,000 clones. Unstimulated Tregs (CD4+CD25+CD127-) and CD4+CD25- non-Tregs were sorted from PBMCs. Germline V lookup: CDR1 DFQATT, CDR2 SNEGSKA (reference sequence). The CDR3 spans 15 residues. Trimming took 3 bases from V and 5 from J; bases not matched to a gene: 6. The record originates from a study of Tregs in tolerant kidney transplant recipients. Study-wide points: Validation in larger populations is needed because few patients were studied. Tregs expanded with activated donor B cells seemed most donor-specific. Biological reproducibility was not directly addressed, but technical replication error appeared minimal.

The TCR originated in a human donor who received a combined kidney and bone marrow transplant. The chain combines TRBV20-1 with TRBJ2-7; 14 bases agree with TRBD2. The sample was CD8+ T cells from blood, taken before the transplant. The covered CDR3 bases are TGCAGTGCTAGCGGGACTAGCGGGAGTGAGAACGAG. Encoded protein: CSASGTSGSENE. The entire CDR3 sequence reads CSASGTSGSENEQYF.